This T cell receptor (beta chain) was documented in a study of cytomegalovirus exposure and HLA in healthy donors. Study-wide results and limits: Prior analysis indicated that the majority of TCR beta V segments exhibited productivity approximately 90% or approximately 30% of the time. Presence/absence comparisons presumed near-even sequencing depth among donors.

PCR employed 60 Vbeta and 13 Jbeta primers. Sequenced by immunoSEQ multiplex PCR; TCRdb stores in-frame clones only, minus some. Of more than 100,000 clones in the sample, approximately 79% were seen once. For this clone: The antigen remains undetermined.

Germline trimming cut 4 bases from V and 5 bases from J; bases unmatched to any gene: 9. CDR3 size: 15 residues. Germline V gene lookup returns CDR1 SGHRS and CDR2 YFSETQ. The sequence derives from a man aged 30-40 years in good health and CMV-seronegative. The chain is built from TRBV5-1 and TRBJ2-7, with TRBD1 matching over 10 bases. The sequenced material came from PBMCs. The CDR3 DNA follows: TGCGCCAGCAGCCTGCGACAGGGGGCGCGACACGAGCAGTACTTC. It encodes CASSLRQGARHEQYF.